This T cell receptor beta chain was recovered during a study of cytomegalovirus exposure and HLA in healthy donors. Study observations and caveats: According to reports, the classifier identified cytomegalovirus status with high specificity and sensitivity. CMV serostatus was the sole immune exposure data available. Some V segments could not be told apart, so they were left out, TRBV6-2 and TRBV6-3 among them. Earlier results showed most TCR beta V segments being productive about 87% or about 30% of the time.

This CDR3 has 15 amino acids. Per germline, CDR1 SGHVS and CDR2 FQNEAQ. V lost 4 bases and J 0 bases, leaving 12 bases between the germline ends. Vbeta (60) and Jbeta (13) primers were used in the PCR. TCRdb's table, derived via immunoSEQ multiplex PCR, lists solely in-frame clones and lacks some. The data show about 120,000 clones, around 76% seen once. Regarding this clone: Its antigen remains unidentified.

The sequenced material came from PBMCs. The chain has TRBV7-8 and TRBJ1-1, with a tentative D call TRBD1 (5 bases). The TCR was taken from a man aged 60 to 69 in good health and CMV-seropositive. The CDR3 reads CASSSEGFVNTEAFF. The CDR3 DNA reads as TGTGCCAGCAGCTCGGAGGGGTTCGTGAACACTGAAGCTTTCTTT.